The 15 T cell receptor beta chains presented below share a single source sample, sequenced in a study of blood T cell repertoires in COVID-19. TCRdb keeps only in-frame clones here, not all; method: immunoSEQ multiplex PCR. The repertoire holds some 150,000 clones, 78% seen once, with 6% in the top ten. The specimen sequenced was PBMCs or T cells enriched from blood (not recorded which). The receptors stem from a woman between 50 and 59 years old who had recovered from COVID-19.

A word on this clone: Other DNA sequences of this sample code for an identical CDR3. The V call is TRBV5-1, the J call TRBJ1-6, with TRBD1 matching over 8 bases. Germline V gives CDR1 SGHRS, CDR2 YFSETQ. Trimming at V came to 2 bases and at J to 7 bases, leaving 2 bases not matched to a gene. The CDR3 has 14 amino acids. CDR3 amino acids: CASSLGQGNSPLHF. CDR3 sequence (DNA): TGCGCCAGCAGCTTAGGACAGGGCAATTCACCCCTCCACTTT. Full variable domain (missing parts from reference TRBV5-1 and TRBJ1-6): KAGVTQTPRYLIKTRGQQVTLSCSPISGHRSVSWYQQTPGQGLQFLFEYFSETQRNKGNFPGRFSGRQFSNSRSEMNVSTLELGDSALYLCASSLGQGNSPLHFGNGTRLTVT.

Written as DNA, the CDR3 is TGTGCCAGCAGCTTAGGGGCCTACTACGAGCAGTACTTC. Its translation: CASSLGAYYEQYF. The chain recombines TRBV7-2 with TRBJ2-7; D is uncertain. CDR1 is SGHTA and CDR2 is FQGNSA in the germline V gene. The length of the CDR3 is 13 residues. V was clipped by 1 base and J by 3 bases, with 7 bases between them. The full variable domain, rest sourced from reference TRBV7-2 and TRBJ2-7, is GAGVSQSPSNKVTEKGKDVELRCDPISGHTALYWYRQSLGQGLEFLIYFQGNSAPDKSGLPSDRFSAERTGGSVSTLTIQRTQQEDSAVYLCASSLGAYYEQYFGPGTRLTVT.

The rearrangement uses TRBV9 and TRBJ2-7; no firm D call. CDR1 is SGDLS, CDR2 YYNGEE, per germline. The CDR3 consists of 13 residues. Trimming removed 2 bases from V and 2 bases from J, with 8 bases in between. In DNA form, the CDR3 reads TGTGCCAGCAGCGTGGCAGATACCTACGAGCAGTACTTC. Its protein product is CASSVADTYEQYF.

Here the CDR3 DNA reads TGTGCCAGCAGCTTAACTTCAACGGATCAGCCCCAGCATTTT. Translated: CASSLTSTDQPQHF. The V gene is TRBV7-2, the J gene TRBJ1-5; D gene unclear. Trimming took 2 bases from V and 5 from J, leaving 10 bases between them. The germline V gene has CDR1 SGHTA and CDR2 FQGNSA. The CDR3 covers 14 residues.

The chain links TRBV5-1 to TRBJ2-2; D ambiguous. Trimming took 0 bases from V and 0 from J, leaving 6 bases between them. The germline V gene encodes CDR1 SGHRS and CDR2 YFSETQ. The CDR3 is 15 residues long. The CDR3 reads CASSLVVSNTGELFF. The CDR3 coding sequence is TGCGCCAGCAGCTTGGTCGTCTCGAACACCGGGGAGCTGTTTTTT.

This chain connects TRBV7-2 to TRBJ1-6, with 11 bases identical to TRBD1. The V and J ends lost 3 bases and 9 bases, in that order; junction bases with no gene match: 10. The CDR3 is 17 residues long. Germline CDR1 is SGHTA and CDR2 is FQGNSA. The CDR3, as DNA: TGTGCCAGCAGCTTGAGGCCCCCCGGGACAGGGGGTTCACCCCTCCACTTT. Translating gives CASSLRPPGTGGSPLHF.

This clone appeared a few times. The rearrangement joins TRBV7-8 to TRBJ1-1, with 7 bases identical to TRBD1. The CDR3 is made up of 15 amino acids. Germline CDR1 SGHVS, CDR2 FQNEAQ. V gave up 5 bases and J gave up 6 bases; unmatched junction bases: 12. The CDR3 region is CASSPPTGMTAEAFF. For the CDR3, the DNA is TGTGCCAGCAGCCCCCCGACAGGGATGACCGCTGAAGCTTTCTTT.

This clone was detected only a few times. The V gene is TRBV11-2, the J gene TRBJ1-2; TRBD1 agrees at 9 bases. CDR1 and CDR2 (germline): SGHAT, FQNNGV. The CDR3 runs to 17 residues. With 1 base clipped from V and 3 bases from J, the junction kept 9 bases outside the gene matches. The CDR3 spells CASSLAPSQGADYGYTF. The CDR3 nucleotides are TGTGCCAGCAGCTTAGCGCCCTCACAGGGGGCGGACTATGGCTACACCTTC.

This clone came up many times. The V gene is TRBV6-4, the J gene TRBJ2-1, with TRBD2 identical over 9 bases. This CDR3 region has 17 residues. After removal of 0 bases from V and 7 bases from J, the junction contained 10 bases not matched to a gene. Looked up from germline, CDR1 is MRHNA and CDR2 is SNTAGT. The CDR3 region has the DNA TGTGCCAGCAGTGACTCGATGTCGAGCGGGGGGCTGAATGAGCAGTTCTTC. Protein sequence: CASSDSMSSGGLNEQFF.

This sequence joins TRBV5-1 and TRBJ2-7; 10 bases are a match to TRBD2. Germline CDR1 SGHRS, CDR2 YFSETQ. CDR3 size: 17 residues. V dropped 1 base and J dropped 1; count of bases not matched to a gene: 8. The CDR3 DNA is TGCGCCAGCAGCTTGAAGCGGGGGGGCCTCCAATCCTACGAGCAGTACTTC. It codes for CASSLKRGGLQSYEQYF. Based on the CDR3 plus reference TRBV5-1 and TRBJ2-7, the full variable domain is KAGVTQTPRYLIKTRGQQVTLSCSPISGHRSVSWYQQTPGQGLQFLFEYFSETQRNKGNFPGRFSGRQFSNSRSEMNVSTLELGDSALYLCASSLKRGGLQSYEQYFGPGTRLTVT.

This clone was seen a single time. This sequence joins TRBV4-2 and TRBJ1-4, with TRBD1 identical over 7 bases. The CDR3 is 13 amino acids. V shed 4 bases, J shed 6 bases, and the junction held 2 bases outside the gene matches. CDR1 and CDR2 (germline): LGHNA, YNFKEQ. The CDR3 protein is CASSPGTDEKLFF. Written as DNA, the CDR3 is TGTGCCAGCAGCCCCGGGACAGATGAAAAACTGTTTTTT.

This clone was recorded a few times. V gene TRBV2 combines with J gene TRBJ1-5; D possibly corresponds to TRBD1 (6 bases). CDR1 SNHLY and CDR2 FYNNEI come from the germline V gene. V was shortened by 8 bases and J by 4 bases, with 12 bases between the two germline ends. The CDR3 is 13 residues long. CDR3 sequence: CASGGDRNQPQHF. For the CDR3, the DNA is TGTGCCAGCGGGGGAGACAGGAATCAGCCCCAGCATTTT.

This clone was observed a handful of times. The CDR3 region has the DNA TGTGCCAGCAGCATCCGGACAGGGGCGGGTGGAAACACCATATATTTT. Translating gives CASSIRTGAGGNTIYF. The chain has TRBV21-1 and TRBJ1-3; whether TRBD1, the table's D call, matches the DNA was not checked. TRBV21-1 has pseudogene status. This CDR3 spans 16 amino acids.

The chain links TRBV7-9 to TRBJ1-5; D is possibly TRBD1 (6 bases). In germline, CDR1 is SEHNR, CDR2 FQNEAQ (reference sequence). V shed 5 bases and J shed 10 bases, with 15 bases lying between them. The CDR3 has 13 residues. CDR3 in amino acids: CASSGTGSEPQHF. As DNA, the CDR3 is TGTGCCAGCAGCGGTACAGGGTCGGAACCCCAGCATTTT.

This chain joins TRBV2 and TRBJ1-1; D might be TRBD1 (5 bases). Per germline, CDR1 SNHLY and CDR2 FYNNEI. V was cut by 3 bases and J by 4 bases, with 12 bases left in between. This CDR3 region has 14 residues. The CDR3 loop reads CASSEGEGLTEAFF. CDR3 DNA sequence: TGTGCCAGCAGTGAGGGGGAGGGACTCACTGAAGCTTTCTTT.